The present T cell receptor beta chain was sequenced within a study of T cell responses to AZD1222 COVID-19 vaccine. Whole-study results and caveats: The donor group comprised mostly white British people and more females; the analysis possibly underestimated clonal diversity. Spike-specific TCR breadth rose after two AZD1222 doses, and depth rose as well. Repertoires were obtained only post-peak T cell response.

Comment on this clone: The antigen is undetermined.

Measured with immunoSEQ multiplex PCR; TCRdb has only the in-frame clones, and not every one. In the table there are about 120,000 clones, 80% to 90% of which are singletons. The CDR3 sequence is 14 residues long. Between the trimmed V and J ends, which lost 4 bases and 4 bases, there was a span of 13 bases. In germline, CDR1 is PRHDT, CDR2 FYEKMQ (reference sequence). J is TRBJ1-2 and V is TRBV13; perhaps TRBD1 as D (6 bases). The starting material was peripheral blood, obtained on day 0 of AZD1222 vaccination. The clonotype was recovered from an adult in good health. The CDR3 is CASSSNRDLYGYTF. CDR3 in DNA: TGTGCCAGCAGCTCGAACAGGGATCTCTATGGCTACACCTTC.